This T cell receptor beta chain was recorded in a study of a mutant IDH1 vaccine in newly diagnosed glioma. Study-wide context: Once 4-6 weeks had passed after radiotherapy alone, vaccination started, or it started with temozolomide cycles. Treated patients had a mean age of about 40 years and an approximately 62% male, 37.5% female split. Earlier treatment was radiotherapy, temozolomide, or both, with most getting both.

Trimming stripped 0 bases from V and 4 bases from J, with 13 bases between. Germline-derived CDR1 and CDR2 are PRHDT and FYEKMQ (reference sequence). The CDR3 contains 15 residues. For this clone: Its matching antigen is unknown.

The repertoire was sequenced with immunoSEQ multiplex PCR; TCRdb's copy has only in-frame clones and lacks some. The table includes 40,000 or so clones, approximately 79% detected once. The time point denotes: week 47, end of study. Topical imiquimod accompanied each vaccine dose, which consisted of 300 ug of mutant IDH1 20-mer peptide. Across weeks 1, 3, 5, 7, 11, 15, 19 and 23, patients received a vaccination each time, eight in all. The material was PBMCs, obtained from a glioma patient whose treatment included an IDH1 peptide vaccine. The receptor's source is a man younger than 30 with glioma. Some clones in this sample may be carry-over from other donors' samples. The gene calls are TRBV13 and TRBJ2-7; D possibly corresponds to TRBD2 (7 bases). The CDR3, as DNA: TGTGCCAGCAGCTTAGGCCTAAGGGGGGGGTACGAGCAGTACTTC. It encodes CASSLGLRGGYEQYF.